This TCR beta chain was identified during a study of cytomegalovirus exposure and HLA in healthy donors. Findings and limits, study-wide: A list of approximately 160 TCR beta chains associated with cytomegalovirus was given. High specificity and sensitivity for cytomegalovirus status were reported for the classifier.

Many counts were recorded for this clone. The antigen remains undetermined. The repertoire was sequenced with immunoSEQ multiplex PCR; TCRdb's copy has only in-frame clones and lacks some. Of 170,000 or so clones in the sample, 85% were seen once. This CDR3 spans 13 amino acids. J was trimmed by 5 bases and V by 6 bases; bases with no gene match: 5. The V gene's germline CDR1 is MNHNY and CDR2 SVGAGI (reference sequence). The material sequenced was PBMCs. This sequence originates from a man in his late teens or twenties in good health and CMV-seropositive. The chain couples TRBV6-6 to TRBJ2-5; TRBD1 matches 8 bases. In nucleotides, the CDR3 is TGTGCCAGCAGGGACAGGGCAGGGGAGACCCAGTACTTC. It codes for CASRDRAGETQYF.